Listed below are T cell receptor beta chains from one sample, sequenced in a study of cytomegalovirus exposure and HLA in healthy donors. The table came from immunoSEQ multiplex PCR; TCRdb's copy has only in-frame clones and leaves some out. The repertoire holds 170,000 or so clones, over 70% seen once, with around 1.5% in the top ten. What was sequenced was PBMCs. Receptors were obtained from a woman in her thirties in good health and CMV-seronegative. Both conserved end residues are part of each CDR3. The order of the fields is clone size, D gene, J gene, V gene, CDR3 DNA, CDR3 protein. A D gene is named only where the DNA matches it firmly. Some rows mark clone size as missing; the rest say once, few, many or name a class of expanded clone.

clone size: .
D gene: .
J gene: TRBJ1-3
V gene: TRBV11-1
CDR3 DNA: TGTGCCAGCAGCCGGACAGACGTTGGAAACACCATATATTTT
CDR3 protein: CASSRTDVGNTIYF

clone size: .
D gene: TRBD1
J gene: TRBJ2-5
V gene: TRBV18
CDR3 DNA: TGTGCCAGCTCACCCGGGACAGGGGGCCAAGAGACCCAGTACTTC
CDR3 protein: CASSPGTGGQETQYF

clone size: .
D gene: .
J gene: TRBJ1-5
V gene: TRBV30
CDR3 DNA: TGTGCCTGGAGTGTTTCTAGTAGCAATCAGCCCCAGCATTTT
CDR3 protein: CAWSVSSSNQPQHF

clone size: .
D gene: .
J gene: TRBJ1-5
V gene: TRBV12-5
CDR3 DNA: TGTGCTAGTGGTTTGGTATTGGGACTTCGCAATCAGCCCCAGCATTTT
CDR3 protein: CASGLVLGLRNQPQHF

clone size: .
D gene: .
J gene: TRBJ1-1
V gene: TRBV14
CDR3 DNA: TGTGCCAGCAGCCAGCGAGTGGGCCGACAGGACCAACTTGAAGCTTTCTTT
CDR3 protein: CASSQRVGRQDQLEAFF

clone size: .
D gene: TRBD1
J gene: TRBJ2-7
V gene: TRBV11-2
CDR3 DNA: TGTGCCAGCAGCTTCCAAGGGACAGGTTACTACGAGCAGTACTTC
CDR3 protein: CASSFQGTGYYEQYF

clone size: .
D gene: TRBD1
J gene: TRBJ1-5
V gene: TRBV2
CDR3 DNA: TGTGCCAGCAGTCCACAGGGGGCGAGCAATCAGCCCCAGCATTTT
CDR3 protein: CASSPQGASNQPQHF

clone size: many
D gene: TRBD1
J gene: TRBJ1-2
V gene: TRBV5-4
CDR3 DNA: TGTGCCAGCAGCTTGGAACAGGGGGCAGACTATGGCTACACCTTC
CDR3 protein: CASSLEQGADYGYTF

clone size: .
D gene: TRBD2
J gene: TRBJ2-7
V gene: TRBV5-1
CDR3 DNA: TGCGCCAGCAGCTTTCCCGGGACTAGCCTTTACGAGCAGTACTTC
CDR3 protein: CASSFPGTSLYEQYF

clone size: .
D gene: .
J gene: TRBJ1-2
V gene: TRBV14
CDR3 DNA: TGTGCCAGCAGCCCCTCAGGGAGAGGGGGAACTAACTATGGCTACACCTTC
CDR3 protein: CASSPSGRGGTNYGYTF

clone size: once
D gene: .
J gene: TRBJ1-2
V gene: TRBV9
CDR3 DNA: TGTGCCAGCAGCGTAGCTACTGGGTGGGAAGAGGGCAACTATGGCTACACCTTC
CDR3 protein: CASSVATGWEEGNYGYTF

clone size: .
D gene: .
J gene: TRBJ2-3
V gene: TRBV7-9
CDR3 DNA: TGTGCCAGCCTCATCGCTAGCGGCACAGATACGCAGTATTTT
CDR3 protein: CASLIASGTDTQYF

clone size: few
D gene: .
J gene: TRBJ2-3
V gene: TRBV5-1
CDR3 DNA: TGCGCCAGCAGCCCTGGACTGCGCACAGATACGCAGTATTTT
CDR3 protein: CASSPGLRTDTQYF

clone size: .
D gene: .
J gene: TRBJ1-2
V gene: TRBV29-1
CDR3 DNA: TGCAGCGTTGAACCGGTCGGGGAGGACTATGGCTACACCTTC
CDR3 protein: CSVEPVGEDYGYTF

clone size: .
D gene: TRBD2
J gene: TRBJ2-7
V gene: TRBV11-2
CDR3 DNA: TGTGCCAGCAGCTTAGTGCGCCGAGAGCGGGGGGATTCCTACGAGCAGTACTTC
CDR3 protein: CASSLVRRERGDSYEQYF

clone size: .
D gene: .
J gene: TRBJ1-6
V gene: TRBV19
CDR3 DNA: TGTGCCAGTAGAATACGGGGATCACATTCACCCCTCCACTTT
CDR3 protein: CASRIRGSHSPLHF

clone size: .
D gene: .
J gene: TRBJ2-7
V gene: TRBV7-2
CDR3 DNA: TGTGCCAGCAGCTCCCGAAGGGGGGGGAGCTCCTACGAGCAGTACTTC
CDR3 protein: CASSSRRGGSSYEQYF

clone size: .
D gene: TRBD1
J gene: TRBJ1-1
V gene: TRBV5-4
CDR3 DNA: TGTGCCAGCAAACCCGCGACAGGGGGCGCTGAAGCTTTCTTT
CDR3 protein: CASKPATGGAEAFF

clone size: .
D gene: .
J gene: TRBJ2-7
V gene: TRBV30
CDR3 DNA: TGTGCCTGGACCCACCCATCAGGGTGGGAGCAGTACTTC
CDR3 protein: CAWTHPSGWEQYF

clone size: .
D gene: TRBD2
J gene: TRBJ2-3
V gene: TRBV10-3
CDR3 DNA: TGTGCCATCAGTCTGGAAGCGGGGGGGATGACAGATACGCAGTATTTT
CDR3 protein: CAISLEAGGMTDTQYF

clone size: .
D gene: TRBD2
J gene: TRBJ2-1
V gene: TRBV7-8
CDR3 DNA: TGTGCCAGCAGCCCCTGGCGCGGGGGGGCAAATGAGCAGTTCTTC
CDR3 protein: CASSPWRGGANEQFF

clone size: .
D gene: TRBD1
J gene: TRBJ1-5
V gene: TRBV28
CDR3 DNA: TGTGCCAGCAGTTCCGACAGGGAGGTTCAGCCCCAGCATTTT
CDR3 protein: CASSSDREVQPQHF

clone size: .
D gene: TRBD1
J gene: TRBJ1-1
V gene: TRBV6-5
CDR3 DNA: TGTGCCAGCAGTTACCAGGGGGTGAACACTGAAGCTTTCTTT
CDR3 protein: CASSYQGVNTEAFF

clone size: .
D gene: .
J gene: TRBJ2-1
V gene: TRBV10-3
CDR3 DNA: TGTGCCATCAATGAAGAGGGCTCCTACAATGAGCAGTTCTTC
CDR3 protein: CAINEEGSYNEQFF

clone size: .
D gene: TRBD1
J gene: TRBJ1-1
V gene: TRBV9
CDR3 DNA: TGTGCCAGCAGCGTTCAGGGGGCTAACACTGAAGCTTTCTTT
CDR3 protein: CASSVQGANTEAFF

clone size: .
D gene: .
J gene: TRBJ1-5
V gene: TRBV27
CDR3 DNA: TGTGCCAGCAGTCTTACAGTGGGCAATCAGCCCCAGCATTTT
CDR3 protein: CASSLTVGNQPQHF

clone size: once
D gene: .
J gene: TRBJ2-1
V gene: TRBV5-6
CDR3 DNA: TGTGCCAGCAGCTTGGATCCGGGTTCCTACAATGAGCAGTTCTTC
CDR3 protein: CASSLDPGSYNEQFF

clone size: .
D gene: TRBD1
J gene: TRBJ1-6
V gene: TRBV12-5
CDR3 DNA: TGTGCTAGTGGTCAGGGACAGGATTATTCACCCCTCCACTTT
CDR3 protein: CASGQGQDYSPLHF

clone size: .
D gene: TRBD1
J gene: TRBJ2-7
V gene: TRBV19
CDR3 DNA: TGTGCCAGTAGTATGACAGGGGCTCTCTCCTACGAGCAGTACTTC
CDR3 protein: CASSMTGALSYEQYF

clone size: .
D gene: TRBD1
J gene: TRBJ2-2
V gene: TRBV19
CDR3 DNA: TGTGCCAGTAGTATAAGGGGGACAGGAGAACCCACCGGGGAGCTGTTTTTT
CDR3 protein: CASSIRGTGEPTGELFF

clone size: .
D gene: TRBD2
J gene: TRBJ2-1
V gene: TRBV29-1
CDR3 DNA: TGCAGCGTTGCTGGGAGCGGGGGGGGGTTCTTTGAGCAGTTCTTC
CDR3 protein: CSVAGSGGGFFEQFF

clone size: .
D gene: .
J gene: TRBJ2-3
V gene: TRBV29-1
CDR3 DNA: TGCAGCGTTCTAGGGGGGGTACCGCGGGATACGCAGTATTTT
CDR3 protein: CSVLGGVPRDTQYF

clone size: .
D gene: TRBD1
J gene: TRBJ2-7
V gene: TRBV27
CDR3 DNA: TGTGCCAGCAGTTTATACAGGGGGCACGAGCAGTACTTC
CDR3 protein: CASSLYRGHEQYF

clone size: once
D gene: .
J gene: TRBJ1-3
V gene: TRBV6-5
CDR3 DNA: TGTGCCAGCAGTCGAACGGGGGACTCTGGAAACACCATATATTTT
CDR3 protein: CASSRTGDSGNTIYF

clone size: .
D gene: .
J gene: TRBJ2-2
V gene: TRBV15
CDR3 DNA: TGTGCCACCAGCCGGGAGATGGCCGGGGAGCTGTTTTTT
CDR3 protein: CATSREMAGELFF

clone size: .
D gene: TRBD2
J gene: TRBJ2-1
V gene: TRBV11-2
CDR3 DNA: TGTGCCAGCAGCCCCCGGGGTAGCGGGGGCTACAATGAGCAGTTCTTC
CDR3 protein: CASSPRGSGGYNEQFF

clone size: .
D gene: .
J gene: TRBJ1-5
V gene: TRBV19
CDR3 DNA: TGTGCCAGCTCCGGACAGTTTAATCAGCCCCAGCATTTT
CDR3 protein: CASSGQFNQPQHF

clone size: .
D gene: TRBD1
J gene: TRBJ2-5
V gene: TRBV5-1
CDR3 DNA: TGCGCCAGCAGCGGGGGACAGCTTATGGGGGAGACCCAGTACTTC
CDR3 protein: CASSGGQLMGETQYF

clone size: .
D gene: .
J gene: TRBJ1-1
V gene: TRBV29-1
CDR3 DNA: TGCAGCGTTGCTAGTCAAAGGGGGACTGAAGCTTTCTTT
CDR3 protein: CSVASQRGTEAFF

clone size: .
D gene: .
J gene: TRBJ1-5
V gene: TRBV28
CDR3 DNA: TGTGCCAGCAGTTTAATCGGGACACAGCCCCAGCATTTT
CDR3 protein: CASSLIGTQPQHF

clone size: .
D gene: .
J gene: TRBJ1-6
V gene: TRBV5-4
CDR3 DNA: TGTGCCAGCAGCCTGCAGGGGAGTAATTCACCCCTCCACTTT
CDR3 protein: CASSLQGSNSPLHF

clone size: .
D gene: .
J gene: TRBJ2-2
V gene: TRBV7-2
CDR3 DNA: TGTGCCAGCAGCCTATCGCGCCCCACCGGGGAGCTGTTTTTT
CDR3 protein: CASSLSRPTGELFF